Listed below are T cell receptor beta chains from one sample, sequenced in a study of blood T cell repertoires in COVID-19. Assay: immunoSEQ multiplex PCR; the TCRdb copy retains only in-frame clones and omits some. This table has 200,000 to 250,000 clones, 65% to 90% appearing once. The sample comprised peripheral blood. The receptor source for this set is a woman aged 65 to 85 with COVID-19, enrolled during active disease. Each CDR3 is given with its conserved first and last residue. The order of the fields is J gene, CDR3 length, V gene, D gene, clone size, CDR3 DNA, CDR3 protein. A D gene is named only where the DNA matches it firmly. Clone size, where shown, is once, few, many, or a class for clones that have expanded.

>TRBJ1-2|14|TRBV6-6|NA|NA
TGTGCCAGCAGTTACGCTGAGGGAAGCTATGGCTACACCTTC
CASSYAEGSYGYTF
>TRBJ1-6|15|TRBV27|NA|NA
TGTGCCAGCAGTTTGGGAGGGGCCCCCGGTTCACCCCTCCACTTT
CASSLGGAPGSPLHF
>TRBJ2-3|17|TRBV4-3|TRBD2|NA
TGCGCCAGCAGCCACTCCGGGACTAGCGGGAGAGGAGATACGCAGTATTTT
CASSHSGTSGRGDTQYF
>TRBJ1-5|16|TRBV21-1|NA|NA
TGTGCCAGCCGGCCTGAAGGGGGCGCTGGCAATCAGCCCCAGCATTTT
CASRPEGGAGNQPQHF
>TRBJ1-4|15|TRBV5-1|NA|NA
TGCGCCAGCAGCCTAACAGGGTCAACTAATGAAAAACTGTTTTTT
CASSLTGSTNEKLFF
>TRBJ2-1|16|TRBV11-3|TRBD2|NA
TGTGCCAGCAGCTTAGAGGCGGGGGGACCCTACAATGAGCAGTTCTTC
CASSLEAGGPYNEQFF
>TRBJ2-3|16|TRBV5-1|TRBD1|NA
TGCGCCAGCAGCTTGGGGGTTGGACAGGGGGAAGATACGCAGTATTTT
CASSLGVGQGEDTQYF
>TRBJ2-1|17|TRBV15|TRBD2|few
TGTGCCACCAGCAGAGATCGGTTGACTAGCGGGGGCCGAGGGCAGTTCTTC
CATSRDRLTSGGRGQFF
>TRBJ2-7|11|TRBV20-1|TRBD1|NA
TGCAGTGTTGCAGGGGGCTACGAGCAGTACTTC
CSVAGGYEQYF
>TRBJ2-7|15|TRBV7-2|TRBD2|NA
TGTGCCAGCAGCGTAGCGGGAGAGGTTTCCTACGAGCAGTACTTC
CASSVAGEVSYEQYF
>TRBJ1-4|15|TRBV5-8|TRBD1|few
TGTGCCAGCAGCCAAAACAGGGGATCTAATGAAAAACTGTTTTTT
CASSQNRGSNEKLFF
>TRBJ2-7|16|TRBV19|NA|NA
TGTGCCAGTAGCAGTAAGTGGCAATCGGCGGCCTACGAGCAGTACTTC
CASSSKWQSAAYEQYF
>TRBJ1-5|14|TRBV5-8|NA|few
TGTGCCAGCAGCCTAGGGGTTGGGAATCAGCCCCAGCATTTT
CASSLGVGNQPQHF
>TRBJ1-1|15|TRBV6-5|NA|NA
TGTGCCAGCAGTTACTCGCGGTGGCAAAACGCTGAAGCTTTCTTT
CASSYSRWQNAEAFF
>TRBJ1-1|15|TRBV7-2|NA|NA
TGTGCCAGCAGCTTAGAGCCAGGGGTATGGACTGAAGCTTTCTTT
CASSLEPGVWTEAFF
>TRBJ2-1|14|TRBV3-1/TRBV3-2|NA|once
TGTGCCAGCAGCCTTAACCTAGGTGTAAGTGAGCAGTTCTTC
CASSLNLGVSEQFF
>TRBJ1-1|14|TRBV11-2|TRBD1|NA
TGTGCCAGCAGCACCAGGGGGATGAACACTGAAGCTTTCTTT
CASSTRGMNTEAFF
>TRBJ1-5|13|TRBV19|NA|NA
TGTGCCAGTAGTATCTACAGGGATCAGCCCCAGCATTTT
CASSIYRDQPQHF
>TRBJ2-7|15|TRBV19|TRBD1|NA
TGTGCCAGTAGTTTTAAAGACAGGGTACCCTACGAGCAGTACTTC
CASSFKDRVPYEQYF
>TRBJ2-7|16|TRBV18|TRBD2|NA
TGTGCCAGCTCACCATTTACCCGCGGGGGGACCTACGAGCAGTACTTC
CASSPFTRGGTYEQYF
>TRBJ2-7|15|TRBV5-1|TRBD2|NA
TGCGCCAGCAGTCCGAGGGAGGGTGGGCTAAACGAGCAGTACTTC
CASSPREGGLNEQYF
>TRBJ1-1|15|TRBV3-1/TRBV3-2|TRBD1|NA
TGTGCCAGCAGCCAAGTATTTGGACAGGGGACTGAAGCTTTCTTT
CASSQVFGQGTEAFF
>TRBJ2-3|16|TRBV24-1|NA|once
TGTGCCACCAGTGACCCAGGGGATAGCCCTCAGGATACGCAGTATTTT
CATSDPGDSPQDTQYF
>TRBJ1-2|15|TRBV7-8|NA|few
TGTGCCAGCAGCTTAGCCATTGGAGCTAACTATGGCTACACCTTC
CASSLAIGANYGYTF
>TRBJ1-4|16|TRBV19|TRBD1|NA
TGTGCCAGTAGTATAGATCTGGCAGGGGGTAGGGAAAAACTGTTTTTT
CASSIDLAGGREKLFF
>TRBJ2-2|13|TRBV6-6|TRBD1|NA
TGTGCCAGCAGTAGAAACAGGGGAGGGGAGCTGTTTTTT
CASSRNRGGELFF
>TRBJ1-1|14|TRBV3-1/TRBV3-2|TRBD1|NA
TGTGCCAGCAGCCAACGACAGGGTTTGGCTGAAGCTTTCTTT
CASSQRQGLAEAFF
>TRBJ1-5|15|TRBV3-1/TRBV3-2|NA|once
TGTGCCAGCAGCCAATGCCCGGGGTGCAATCAGCCCCAGCATTTT
CASSQCPGCNQPQHF
>TRBJ1-4|12|TRBV30|TRBD1|NA
TGTGCCTGGAAGGACAGGGGGGTGGAACTGTTTTTT
CAWKDRGVELFF
>TRBJ1-3|16|TRBV7-8|NA|NA
TGTGCCAGCAGCTTAGTCGGTTCAGGGTTTGGAAACACCATATATTTT
CASSLVGSGFGNTIYF
>TRBJ1-1|17|TRBV19|NA|NA
TGTGCCAGTAGTACTCGGCCGGGACACGGTGTGAACACTGAAGCTTTCTTT
CASSTRPGHGVNTEAFF
>TRBJ2-7|15|TRBV6-6|NA|many
TGTGCCAGCAGTTACGGGGGGGGCGCATCCGGCGAGCAGTACTTC
CASSYGGGASGEQYF
>TRBJ2-1|15|TRBV7-2|TRBD2|few
TGTGCCAGCAGCTTAAAACCGGGAGGCTACAATGAGCAGTTCTTC
CASSLKPGGYNEQFF
>TRBJ2-5|14|TRBV19|NA|NA
TGTGCCAGTAGTATAGGCAGGAACCAAGAGACCCAGTACTTC
CASSIGRNQETQYF
>TRBJ1-1|15|TRBV9|TRBD1|NA
TGTGCCAGCAGCGAACGGGACAGGGTTCTTGGGGGAGCTTTCTTT
CASSERDRVLGGAFF
>TRBJ2-2|16|TRBV5-1|TRBD2|once
TGCGCCAGCAGCTTTCGGCTAGCGGGATACACCGGGGAGCTGTTTTTT
CASSFRLAGYTGELFF
>TRBJ1-1|14|TRBV6-5|NA|NA
TGTGCCAGCAGTCCCGGACAGACAAACACTGAAGCTTTCTTT
CASSPGQTNTEAFF
>TRBJ2-3|14|TRBV7-2|TRBD1|few
TGTGCCAGCAGCCTGGACAGGGGCACAGATACGCAGTATTTT
CASSLDRGTDTQYF
>TRBJ1-1|14|TRBV29-1|NA|NA
TGCAGCGGAAGAATCCAGGGGTTGGGCACTGAAGCTTTCTTT
CSGRIQGLGTEAFF
>TRBJ2-5|13|TRBV7-7|NA|NA
TGTGCTAGCAGCTTGGGATTAGCGGAGACCCAGTACTTC
CASSLGLAETQYF
>TRBJ1-2|14|TRBV11-2|NA|NA
TGTGCCAGCAGCCCCGGGACTAATAACTATGGCTACACCTTC
CASSPGTNNYGYTF
>TRBJ2-7|16|TRBV2|TRBD1|NA
TGTGCCAGCAGTGAAATCCCGACAGGGGCAGCATCCGAGCAGTACTTC
CASSEIPTGAASEQYF